The 14 T cell receptor beta chains below all came from one sample that was sequenced in a study of CD8 T cells in ankylosing spondylitis. MiXCR was run by TCRdb on the 5' RACE reads, yielding one entry per CDR3 protein. The sample has almost 400,000 distinct CDR3 sequences, about 20% seen once. Study-wide findings and caveats: Seemingly distinctive of ankylosing spondylitis blood was a TCR beta motif formed by eight highly homologous variants.

The antigens these receptors bind are not known. Sequencing was performed on blood, either unsorted or a sorted T cell fraction (not recorded which). The receptors were sampled from a male donor with ankylosing spondylitis.

The J gene is TRBJ2-3, the V gene TRBV5-6; no clear D gene. This CDR3 spans 16 amino acids. V was clipped by 4 bases and J by 2 bases, with 17 bases between them. Germline CDR1 and CDR2: SGHDT and YYEEEE. The CDR3 reads CASSPEWGSYTDTQYF. DNA for the CDR3: TGTGCCAGCAGCCCCGAGTGGGGTAGTTACACAGATACGCAGTATTTT.

The chain's CDR3 is CASSFWRLNTGELFF. The DNA for the CDR3 is TGTGCCAGCAGCTTCTGGCGGCTGAACACCGGGGAGCTGTTTTTT. The rearrangement joins TRBV5-5 to TRBJ2-2; D call uncertain. CDR1 is SGHKS and CDR2 is YYEKEE in the germline V gene (reference sequence). Trimming took 2 bases from V and 1 from J, leaving 9 bases between them. The CDR3 contains 15 residues. Using reference TRBV5-5 and TRBJ2-2 for the parts outside the CDR3, the full variable domain is DAGVTQSPTHLIKTRGQQVTLRCSPISGHKSVSWYQQVLGQGPQFIFQYYEKEERGRGNFPDRFSARQFPNYSSELNVNALLLGDSALYLCASSFWRLNTGELFFGEGSRLTVL.

The rearrangement uses TRBV29-1 and TRBJ2-7; 11 nucleotides match TRBD2. The CDR3 is made up of 12 amino acids. The germline CDR1 and CDR2 sequences are SQVTM and ANQGSEA. V shed 7 bases, J shed 7 bases, and the junction held 6 bases outside the gene matches. CDR3 DNA: TGCAGCGGTCGTAGCGGGAGGGCGGAGCAGTACTTC. Its protein product is CSGRSGRAEQYF.

The chain's CDR3 is CSALDRSPGPQHF. In nucleotides, the CDR3 is TGCAGTGCTCTCGACAGAAGCCCCGGGCCCCAGCATTTT. The J gene is TRBJ1-5, the V gene TRBV20-1; TRBD1 is a possible D gene (5 bases). With 5 bases removed from V and 9 bases from J, the gap between germline ends came to 17 bases. The CDR3 has 13 amino acids. Per the germline V gene, CDR1 is DFQATT and CDR2 is SNEGSKA (reference sequence).

This clonotype was seen only a few times. This chain links TRBV4-2 with TRBJ1-4, with D possibly being TRBD1 (6 bases). CDR1 and CDR2 from the germline V gene are LGHNA and YNFKEQ. V was pared by 1 base and J by 7 bases, with 13 bases between. This CDR3 comprises 15 residues. The CDR3 DNA is TGTGCCAGCAGCCAAGTAGGGCTGGGGGCTGAAAAACTGTTTTTT. Translation: CASSQVGLGAEKLFF.

The V and J genes are TRBV15 and TRBJ2-2; no clear D gene. V lost 1 base and J lost 3, with 6 bases in between. CDR3 size: 14 residues. Germline-derived CDR1 and CDR2 are LNHNV and YYDKDF (reference sequence). Here the CDR3 reads CATSRARYTGELFF. CDR3 DNA sequence: TGTGCCACCAGCAGAGCCAGATACACCGGGGAGCTGTTTTTT.

The CDR3 loop reads CASSQDRELDWPQHF. DNA for the CDR3: TGCGCCAGCAGTCAGGACAGGGAATTAGATTGGCCCCAGCATTTT. The V call is TRBV4-1, the J call TRBJ1-5, with 8 bases identical to TRBD1. The CDR3 is made up of 15 amino acids. Germline CDR1 reads MGHRA; CDR2 reads YSYEKL. V trimming: 6 bases; J trimming: 9 bases; junction bases outside the gene matches: 13.

This clonotype has more than one count but fewer than ten. The J gene is TRBJ1-2, the V gene TRBV12-3 or TRBV12-4; D may be TRBD1 (5 bases). The V and J ends lost 0 bases and 6 bases respectively, with 14 bases between them. The CDR3 is 15 residues long. The CDR3 nucleotides are TGTGCCAGCAGTTTAGCGCAAGGGGCCCCTCATGGCTACACCTTC. Translated, it gives CASSLAQGAPHGYTF.

The chain combines TRBV15 with TRBJ1-2; 7 bases align to TRBD1. The V segment lost 5 bases and the J segment 0 bases; nucleotides outside the gene matches: 9. The CDR3 loop spans 16 amino acids. The V gene's germline CDR1 is LNHNV and CDR2 YYDKDF (reference sequence). DNA of the CDR3: TGTGCCACCAGCGCCAGCGGGACAGATACTAACTATGGCTACACCTTC. It codes for CATSASGTDTNYGYTF.

This clonotype was detected many times. The junction departs from germline at one end; a sequencing error may be responsible. V gene TRBV7-7 combines with J gene TRBJ2-1; a weak D match, TRBD2 (5 bases). This CDR3 spans 13 amino acids. Per the germline V gene, CDR1 is SSHAT and CDR2 is FNYEAQ (reference sequence). The CDR3 DNA reads TGTGCTAGCAGCTTCAACGGGGACAATGAGCAGTTCTTC. It translates to CASSFNGDNEQFF.

This clonotype showed up many times. This chain connects TRBV7-2 to TRBJ2-3; 8 bases agree with TRBD2. Germline V CDR1 and CDR2: SGHTA, FQGNSA. J lost 3 bases, V lost 3 bases, and 8 bases had no gene match. This CDR3 spans 16 amino acids. In DNA form, the CDR3 reads TGTGCCAGCAGCTTGATTGCGGGAGGAGGGACAGATACGCAGTATTTT. Translation: CASSLIAGGGTDTQYF.

The chain couples TRBV10-3 to TRBJ1-2; D ambiguous. V was trimmed by 3 bases and J by 4 bases, leaving 9 bases between them. In germline, CDR1 is ENHRY, CDR2 SYGVKD. This CDR3 is built from 13 residues. Written as DNA, the CDR3 is TGTGCCATCAGTGAAAACGGGCTCTATGGCTACACCTTC. Its translation: CAISENGLYGYTF.

This CDR3 is CSAAGTGAETQYF. For the CDR3, the DNA is TGCAGCGCGGCGGGCACAGGAGCGGAGACCCAGTACTTC. The gene calls are TRBV29-1 and TRBJ2-5, with D perhaps TRBD1 or TRBD2 (5 bases each). CDR3 length equals 13 residues. V was cut by 7 bases and J by 5 bases, with 17 bases left in between. Germline assignment: CDR1 SQVTM and CDR2 ANQGSEA.

J is TRBJ1-6 and V is TRBV20-1; TRBD1 agrees at 8 bases. Per the germline V gene, CDR1 is DFQATT and CDR2 is SNEGSKA (reference sequence). The CDR3 consists of 17 residues. J was trimmed by 1 base and V by 0 bases; bases with no gene match: 5. The CDR3 reads CSARDQGAGSYNSPLHF. In nucleotides, the CDR3 is TGCAGTGCTAGAGATCAGGGGGCAGGATCCTATAATTCACCCCTCCACTTT.